The rows below give T cell receptor beta chains drawn from one sample of a study of shared clonotypes between healthy human individuals. Clones were sequenced by immunoSEQ multiplex PCR, and TCRdb holds only the in-frame ones, with some missing. The sample lists a few hundred thousand clones; about 65% were seen once. The sequenced sample was memory CD4+ T cells sorted from blood. The receptors were sampled from a man between 25 and 39 years old in good health. The CDR3 runs from the conserved cysteine through the conserved F or W. A D gene is named only where the DNA matches it firmly. Clone size appears in some rows only: once, few, many, or a class for an expanded clone.

d_call j_call clone_size v_call cdr3_nt cdr3_aa
- TRBJ2-1 - TRBV10-3 TGTGCCATCAGTGAAGGACTATTGCATGAGCAGTTCTTC CAISEGLLHEQFF
TRBD2 TRBJ2-7 - TRBV18 TGTGCCAGCTCACCACTTGGGTCGCAGGGACTAAAGGGCGCCGAGCAGTACTTC CASSPLGSQGLKGAEQYF
- TRBJ2-5 - TRBV6-5 TGTGCCAGCAGTACCGGAGAGACCCAGTACTTC CASSTGETQYF
TRBD1 TRBJ2-7 few TRBV2 TGTGCCAGCAGCGAGACAGGGTTGAACGAGCAGTACTTC CASSETGLNEQYF
- TRBJ1-1 many TRBV18 TGTGCCAGCTCACCTCGGGGGAGTGAAGCTTTCTTT CASSPRGSEAFF
- TRBJ2-5 - TRBV7-9 TGTGCCAGCAGCTTAGATCAGACCCAGTACTTC CASSLDQTQYF
- TRBJ2-5 - TRBV12-2 TGTGCAAGTCGCTTAGCGGAGAGGCGGACGCAACAAGAGACCCAGTACTTC CASRLAERRTQQETQYF
TRBD1 TRBJ2-7 - TRBV18 TGTGCCAGCTCACCCGCCGGGACAGGAGGCTACGAGCAGTACTTC CASSPAGTGGYEQYF
- TRBJ2-6 - TRBV6-5 TGTGCCAGCAGGACAGACTCTGGGGCCAACGTCCTGACTTTC CASRTDSGANVLTF
TRBD1 TRBJ2-7 few TRBV6-6 TGTGTGTCGGGACAGGGGGCGGGGGAGCAGTACTTC CVSGQGAGEQYF
- TRBJ2-1 - TRBV4-1 TGCGCCAGCAGCCAAATCCTACAGGGTCTGGCTGAGCAGTTCTTC CASSQILQGLAEQFF
- TRBJ1-2 few TRBV9 TGTGCCAGCAGCCCCCGGGACCGAACTAACTATGGCTACACCTTC CASSPRDRTNYGYTF
- TRBJ2-1 - TRBV11-1 TGTGCCAGCAGCGCCCTGGGGAATGAGCAGTTCTTC CASSALGNEQFF
- TRBJ1-1 - TRBV7-6 TGTGCCAGCAGCTTAGTCTCCGGGGACACTGAAGCTTTCTTT CASSLVSGDTEAFF
TRBD1 TRBJ2-4 few TRBV25-1 TGTGCCAGCAGTACCGCAGACAGGGTCGAAAACATTCAGTACTTC CASSTADRVENIQYF
- TRBJ2-2 - TRBV7-2 TGTGCCAGCAGGGCTTTCGGGGGTAACACCGGGGAGCTGTTTTTT CASRAFGGNTGELFF
TRBD1 TRBJ1-4 - TRBV25-1 TGTGCCAGCAGTGAATCTACAGGGGAGGCTGAAAAACTGTTTTTT CASSESTGEAEKLFF
- TRBJ2-1 - TRBV28 TGTGCCAGCAGGAACAGATACAATGAGCAGTTCTTC CASRNRYNEQFF
- TRBJ2-7 few TRBV6-1 TGTGCCAGCAGTGTTCAGCGTTGGTACGAGCAGTACTTC CASSVQRWYEQYF
TRBD2 TRBJ2-3 - TRBV10-3 TGTGCCATCAGCGGGACTAGCGGGCTACGCACAGATACGCAGTATTTT CAISGTSGLRTDTQYF
- TRBJ2-5 many TRBV5-1 TGCGCCAGCAGCTCACTAGAGACCCAGTACTTC CASSSLETQYF
TRBD1 TRBJ2-5 few TRBV7-2 TGTGCCAGCTCGGACAGGGTTGTAAAGACCCAGTACTTC CASSDRVVKTQYF
TRBD2 TRBJ2-1 - TRBV5-1 TGCGCCAGCAGCACCCAATCTAGCGGAAACAACAATGAGCAGTTCTTC CASSTQSSGNNNEQFF
TRBD2 TRBJ2-1 - TRBV16 TGTGCCAGCAGCCAATCTGGGACTAGTTTGCTTGAGCAGTTCTTC CASSQSGTSLLEQFF
- TRBJ2-7 - TRBV10-1 TGCGCCAGCAGTGAGGGACGAGCCAACGAGCAGTACTTC CASSEGRANEQYF
- TRBJ2-7 many TRBV28 TGTGCCAGCCTCGGACTTACCTACTACGAGCAGTACTTC CASLGLTYYEQYF
- TRBJ2-1 - TRBV9 TGTGCCAGCAGCGTGACCGAGCAGGGTGAGCAGTTCTTC CASSVTEQGEQFF
TRBD1 TRBJ1-5 - TRBV10-2 TGCGCCAGCAGTGAACCCGGGACAGGGATGGATCAGCCCCAGCATTTT CASSEPGTGMDQPQHF
TRBD1 TRBJ1-2 once TRBV19 TGTGCCAGCAGGACAGGGTATCACTATGGCTACACCTTC CASRTGYHYGYTF
TRBD1 TRBJ2-3 few TRBV5-1 TGCGCCAGCAGCTATACCGGGACAGGGGGCGCAGATACGCAGTATTTT CASSYTGTGGADTQYF